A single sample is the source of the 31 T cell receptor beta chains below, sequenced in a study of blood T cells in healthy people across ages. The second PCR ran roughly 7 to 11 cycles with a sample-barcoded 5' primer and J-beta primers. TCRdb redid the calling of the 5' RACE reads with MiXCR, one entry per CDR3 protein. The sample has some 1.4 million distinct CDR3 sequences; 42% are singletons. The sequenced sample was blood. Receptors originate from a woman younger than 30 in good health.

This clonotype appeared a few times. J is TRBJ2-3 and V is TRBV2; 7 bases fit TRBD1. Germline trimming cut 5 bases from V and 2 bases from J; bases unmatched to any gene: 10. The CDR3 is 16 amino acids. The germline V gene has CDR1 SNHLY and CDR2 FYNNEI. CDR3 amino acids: CASSPYPGQYTDTQYF. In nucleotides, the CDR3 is TGTGCCAGCAGTCCGTACCCGGGACAGTACACAGATACGCAGTATTTT.

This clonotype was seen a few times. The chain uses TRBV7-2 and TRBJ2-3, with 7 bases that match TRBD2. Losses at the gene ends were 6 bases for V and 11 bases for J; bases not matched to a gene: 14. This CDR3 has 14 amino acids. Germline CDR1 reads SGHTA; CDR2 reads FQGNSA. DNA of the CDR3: TGTGCCAGCAGTCTCGCGGGAGTACCTGTCGGGCAGTATTTT. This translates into CASSLAGVPVGQYF.

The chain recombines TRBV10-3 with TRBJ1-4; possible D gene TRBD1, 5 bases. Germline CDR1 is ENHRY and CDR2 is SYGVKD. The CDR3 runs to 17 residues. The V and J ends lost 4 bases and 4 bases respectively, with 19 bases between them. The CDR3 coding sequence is TGTGCCATCAGTGCCCGGCGGGGGACTGGAGGTAATGAAAAACTGTTTTTT. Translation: CAISARRGTGGNEKLFF.

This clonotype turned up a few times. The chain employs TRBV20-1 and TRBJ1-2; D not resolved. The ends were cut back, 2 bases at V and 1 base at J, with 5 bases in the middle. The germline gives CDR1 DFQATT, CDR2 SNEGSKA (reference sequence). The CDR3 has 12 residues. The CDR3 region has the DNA TGCAGTGCTAGACAACTTAACTATGGCTACACCTTC. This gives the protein CSARQLNYGYTF.

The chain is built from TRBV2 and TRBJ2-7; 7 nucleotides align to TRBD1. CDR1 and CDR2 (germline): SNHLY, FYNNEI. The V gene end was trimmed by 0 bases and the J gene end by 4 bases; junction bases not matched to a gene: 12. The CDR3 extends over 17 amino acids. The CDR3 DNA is TGTGCCAGCAGTGAAGCGGCACCCGACAGGGTAGTGTACGAGCAGTACTTC. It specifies CASSEAAPDRVVYEQYF.

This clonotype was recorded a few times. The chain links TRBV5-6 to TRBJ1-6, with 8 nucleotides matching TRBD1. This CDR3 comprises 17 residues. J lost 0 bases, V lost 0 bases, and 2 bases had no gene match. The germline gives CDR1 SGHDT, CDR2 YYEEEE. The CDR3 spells CASSLDRGVSYNSPLHF. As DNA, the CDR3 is TGTGCCAGCAGCTTGGACAGGGGGGTCTCCTATAATTCACCCCTCCACTTT.

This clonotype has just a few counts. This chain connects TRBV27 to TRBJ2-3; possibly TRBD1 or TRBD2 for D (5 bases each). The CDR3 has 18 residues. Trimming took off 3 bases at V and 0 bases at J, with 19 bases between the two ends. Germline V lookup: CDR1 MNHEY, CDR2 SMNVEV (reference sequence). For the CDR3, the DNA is TGTGCCAGCAGTTTCTTGGCGTTGAGGGGCCCTAGCACAGATACGCAGTATTTT. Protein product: CASSFLALRGPSTDTQYF.

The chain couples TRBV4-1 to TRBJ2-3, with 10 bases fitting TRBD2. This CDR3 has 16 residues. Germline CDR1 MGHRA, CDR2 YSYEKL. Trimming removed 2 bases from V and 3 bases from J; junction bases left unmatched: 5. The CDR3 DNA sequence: TGCGCCAGCAGCCAAAGTGTAGCGGGGGGAACAGATACGCAGTATTTT. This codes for CASSQSVAGGTDTQYF.

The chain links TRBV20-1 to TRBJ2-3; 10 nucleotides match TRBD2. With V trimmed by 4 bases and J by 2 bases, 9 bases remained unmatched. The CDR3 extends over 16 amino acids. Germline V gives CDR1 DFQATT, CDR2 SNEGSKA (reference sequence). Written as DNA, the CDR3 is TGCAGTGCTACCATAGGCAGCGGGGGGGCCACAGATACGCAGTATTTT. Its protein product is CSATIGSGGATDTQYF.

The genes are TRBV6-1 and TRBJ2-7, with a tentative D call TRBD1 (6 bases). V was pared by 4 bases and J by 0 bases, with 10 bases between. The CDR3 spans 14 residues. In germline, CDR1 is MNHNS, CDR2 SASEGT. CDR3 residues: CASSATGSSYEQYF. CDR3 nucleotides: TGTGCCAGCAGTGCAACAGGGTCCTCCTACGAGCAGTACTTC.

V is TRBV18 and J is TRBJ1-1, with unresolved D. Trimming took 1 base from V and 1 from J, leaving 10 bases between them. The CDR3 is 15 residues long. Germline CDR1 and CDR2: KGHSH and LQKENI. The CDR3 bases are TGTGCCAGCTCACCACAGGGTCTGGGGAACACTGAAGCTTTCTTT. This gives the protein CASSPQGLGNTEAFF.

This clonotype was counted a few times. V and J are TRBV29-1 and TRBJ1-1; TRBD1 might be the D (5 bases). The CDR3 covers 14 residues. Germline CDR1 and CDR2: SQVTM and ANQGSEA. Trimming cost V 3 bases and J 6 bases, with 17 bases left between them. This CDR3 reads CSVDWGKGYSEAFF. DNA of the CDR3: TGCAGCGTTGACTGGGGGAAGGGCTATTCTGAAGCTTTCTTT.

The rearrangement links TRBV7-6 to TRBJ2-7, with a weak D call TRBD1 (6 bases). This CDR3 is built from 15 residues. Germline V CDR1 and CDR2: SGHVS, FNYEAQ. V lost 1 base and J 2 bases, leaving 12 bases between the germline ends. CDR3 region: CASSLGRGPTYEQYF. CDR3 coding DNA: TGTGCCAGCAGCTTAGGCAGGGGCCCGACCTACGAGCAGTACTTC.

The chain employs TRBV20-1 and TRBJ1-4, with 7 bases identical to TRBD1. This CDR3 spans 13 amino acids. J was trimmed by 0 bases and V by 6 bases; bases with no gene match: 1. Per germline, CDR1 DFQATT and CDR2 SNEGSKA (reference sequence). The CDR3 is CSAGQSTNEKLFF. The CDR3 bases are TGCAGTGCGGGACAGTCAACTAATGAAAAACTGTTTTTT.

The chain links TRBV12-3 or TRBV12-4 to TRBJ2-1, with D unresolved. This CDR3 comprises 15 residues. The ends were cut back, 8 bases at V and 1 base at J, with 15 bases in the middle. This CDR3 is CASVAIGGSYNEQFF. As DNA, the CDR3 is TGTGCCAGCGTGGCTATAGGTGGTTCCTACAATGAGCAGTTCTTC.

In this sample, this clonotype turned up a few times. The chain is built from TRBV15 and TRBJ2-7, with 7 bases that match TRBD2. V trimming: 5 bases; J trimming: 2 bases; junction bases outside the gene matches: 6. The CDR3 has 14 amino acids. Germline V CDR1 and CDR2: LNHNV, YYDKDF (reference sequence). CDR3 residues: CATSSAGAAYEQYF. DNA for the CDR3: TGTGCCACCAGCTCTGCGGGAGCGGCCTACGAGCAGTACTTC. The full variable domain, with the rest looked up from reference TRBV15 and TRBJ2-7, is DAMVIQNPRYQVTQFGKPVTLSCSQTLNHNVMYWYQQKSSQAPKLLFHYYDKDFNNEADTPDNFQSRRPNTSFCFLDIRSPGLGDTAMYLCATSSAGAAYEQYFGPGTRLTVT.

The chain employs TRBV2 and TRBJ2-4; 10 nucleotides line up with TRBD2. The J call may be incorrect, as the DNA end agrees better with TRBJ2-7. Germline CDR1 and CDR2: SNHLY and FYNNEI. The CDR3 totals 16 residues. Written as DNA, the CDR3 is TGTGCCAGCAGAGGGACCGGGACTAGCGACAGCTACGAGCAGTACTTC. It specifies CASRGTGTSDSYEQYF.

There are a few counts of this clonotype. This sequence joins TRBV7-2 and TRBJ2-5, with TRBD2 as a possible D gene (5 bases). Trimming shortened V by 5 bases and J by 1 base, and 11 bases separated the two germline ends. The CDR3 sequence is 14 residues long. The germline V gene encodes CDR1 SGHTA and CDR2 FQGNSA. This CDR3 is CASSNRGPQETQYF. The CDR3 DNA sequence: TGTGCCAGCAGCAACCGCGGGCCCCAAGAGACCCAGTACTTC. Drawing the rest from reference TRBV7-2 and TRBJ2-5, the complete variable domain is GAGVSQSPSNKVTEKGKDVELRCDPISGHTALYWYRQSLGQGLEFLIYFQGNSAPDKSGLPSDRFSAERTGGSVSTLTIQRTQQEDSAVYLCASSNRGPQETQYFGPGTRLLVL.

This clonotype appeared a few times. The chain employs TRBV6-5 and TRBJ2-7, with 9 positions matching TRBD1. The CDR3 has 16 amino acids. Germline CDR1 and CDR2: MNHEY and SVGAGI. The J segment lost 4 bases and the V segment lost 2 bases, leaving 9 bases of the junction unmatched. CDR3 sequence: CASSYGPRQGGYEQYF. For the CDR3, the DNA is TGTGCCAGCAGTTACGGCCCTCGACAGGGGGGGTACGAGCAGTACTTC.

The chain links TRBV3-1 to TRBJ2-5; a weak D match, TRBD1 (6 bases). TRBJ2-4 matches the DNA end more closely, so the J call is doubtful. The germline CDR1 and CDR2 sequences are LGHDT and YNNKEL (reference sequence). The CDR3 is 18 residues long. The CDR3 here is CASSQIRDYRVRENIQYF. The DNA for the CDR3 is TGTGCCAGCAGCCAAATACGCGACTACAGGGTTCGAGAGAACATTCAGTACTTC.

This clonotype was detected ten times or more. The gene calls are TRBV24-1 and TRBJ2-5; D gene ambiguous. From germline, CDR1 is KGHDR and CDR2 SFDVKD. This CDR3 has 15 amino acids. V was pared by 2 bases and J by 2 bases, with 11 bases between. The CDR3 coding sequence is TGTGCCACCAGTGATTCCCGGACGGATCAAGAGACCCAGTACTTC. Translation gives CATSDSRTDQETQYF.

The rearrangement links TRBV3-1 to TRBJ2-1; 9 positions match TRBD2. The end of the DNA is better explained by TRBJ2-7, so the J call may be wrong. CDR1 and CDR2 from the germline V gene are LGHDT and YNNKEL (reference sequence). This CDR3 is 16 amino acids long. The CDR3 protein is CASSKASGTSYNEQYF. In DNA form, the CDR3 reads TGTGCCAGCAGCAAAGCTAGCGGGACCTCCTACAATGAGCAGTACTTC.

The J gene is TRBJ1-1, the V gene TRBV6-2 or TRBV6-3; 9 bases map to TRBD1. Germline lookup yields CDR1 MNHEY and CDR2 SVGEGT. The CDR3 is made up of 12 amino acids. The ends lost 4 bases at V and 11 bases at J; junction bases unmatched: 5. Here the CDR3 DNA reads TGTGCCAGCAGTTCTGGGACAGGGAAGGCTTTCTTT. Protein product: CASSSGTGKAFF.

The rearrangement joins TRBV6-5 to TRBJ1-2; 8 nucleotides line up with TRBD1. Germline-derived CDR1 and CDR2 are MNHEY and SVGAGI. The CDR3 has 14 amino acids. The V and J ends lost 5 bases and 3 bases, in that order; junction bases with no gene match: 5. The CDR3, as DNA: TGTGCCAGCAGTGGATCGACAGGGGACTATGGCTACACCTTC. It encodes CASSGSTGDYGYTF.

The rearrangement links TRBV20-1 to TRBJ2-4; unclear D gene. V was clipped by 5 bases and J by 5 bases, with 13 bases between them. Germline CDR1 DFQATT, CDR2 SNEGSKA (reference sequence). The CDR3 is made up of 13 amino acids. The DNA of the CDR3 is TGCAGTGCTGGACGGGTCGCGGAAAACATTCAGTACTTC. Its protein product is CSAGRVAENIQYF.

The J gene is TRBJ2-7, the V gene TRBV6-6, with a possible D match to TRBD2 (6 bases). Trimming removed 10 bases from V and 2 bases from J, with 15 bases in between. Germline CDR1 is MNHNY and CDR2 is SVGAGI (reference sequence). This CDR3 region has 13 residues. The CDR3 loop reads CATRSREPYEQYF. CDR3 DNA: TGTGCCACTCGATCGCGGGAACCCTACGAGCAGTACTTC.

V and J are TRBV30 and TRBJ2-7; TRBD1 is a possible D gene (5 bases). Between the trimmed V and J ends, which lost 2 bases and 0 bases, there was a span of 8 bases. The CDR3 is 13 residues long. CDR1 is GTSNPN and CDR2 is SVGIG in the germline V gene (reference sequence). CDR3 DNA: TGTGCCTGGAGTCTAGGGGACTCCTACGAGCAGTACTTC. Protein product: CAWSLGDSYEQYF.

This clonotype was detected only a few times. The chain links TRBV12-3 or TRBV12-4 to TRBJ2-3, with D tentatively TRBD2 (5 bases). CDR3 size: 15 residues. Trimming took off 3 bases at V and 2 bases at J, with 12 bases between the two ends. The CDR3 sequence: CASSLGSLLTDTQYF. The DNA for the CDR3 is TGTGCCAGCAGTTTGGGGAGTCTACTCACAGATACGCAGTATTTT.

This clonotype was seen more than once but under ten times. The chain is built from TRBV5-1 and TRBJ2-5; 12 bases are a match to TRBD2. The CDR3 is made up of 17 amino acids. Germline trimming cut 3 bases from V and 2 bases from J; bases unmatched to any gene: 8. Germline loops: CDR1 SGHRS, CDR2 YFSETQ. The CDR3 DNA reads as TGCGCCAGCAGCTCTCTTGGACTAGCGGGGACACAAGAGACCCAGTACTTC. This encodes CASSSLGLAGTQETQYF.

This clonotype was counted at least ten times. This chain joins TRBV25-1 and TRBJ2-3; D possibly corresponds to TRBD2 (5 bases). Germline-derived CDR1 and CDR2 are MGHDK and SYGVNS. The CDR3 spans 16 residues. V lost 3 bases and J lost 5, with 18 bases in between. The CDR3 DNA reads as TGTGCCAGCAGTGATGGGAAAGCGTCTGAGGGAGATACGCAGTATTTT. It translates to CASSDGKASEGDTQYF.

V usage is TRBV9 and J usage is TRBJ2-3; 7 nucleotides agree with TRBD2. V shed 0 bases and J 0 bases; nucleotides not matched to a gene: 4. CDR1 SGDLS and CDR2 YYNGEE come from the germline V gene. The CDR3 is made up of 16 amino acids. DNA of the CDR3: TGTGCCAGCAGCGTAGAGCCCGGGGGGAGCACAGATACGCAGTATTTT. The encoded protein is CASSVEPGGSTDTQYF.